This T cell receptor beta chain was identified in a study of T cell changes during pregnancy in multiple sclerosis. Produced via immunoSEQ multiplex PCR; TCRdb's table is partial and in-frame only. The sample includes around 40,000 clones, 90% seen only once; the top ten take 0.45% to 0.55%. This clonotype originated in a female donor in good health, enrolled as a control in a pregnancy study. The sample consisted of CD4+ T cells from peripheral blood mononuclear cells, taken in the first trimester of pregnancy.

The CDR3 protein is CASSLSPNSPLHF. The CDR3, as DNA: TGTGCCAGCAGCTTAAGTCCAAATTCACCCCTCCACTTT. The V gene is TRBV7-3, the J gene TRBJ1-6; D gene ambiguous. V lost 1 base and J lost 7, with 5 bases in between. Germline V CDR1 and CDR2: SGHTA, FQGTGA. The CDR3 length is 13 residues.